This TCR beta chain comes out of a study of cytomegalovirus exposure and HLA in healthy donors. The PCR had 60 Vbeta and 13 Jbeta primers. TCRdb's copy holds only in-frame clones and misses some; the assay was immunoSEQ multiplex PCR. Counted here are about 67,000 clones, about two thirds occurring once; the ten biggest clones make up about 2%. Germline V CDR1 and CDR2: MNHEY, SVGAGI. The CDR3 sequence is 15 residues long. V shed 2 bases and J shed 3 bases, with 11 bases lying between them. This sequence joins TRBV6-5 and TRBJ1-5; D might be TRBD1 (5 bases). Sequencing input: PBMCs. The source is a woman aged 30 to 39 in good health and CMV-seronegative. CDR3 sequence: CASSYTGRSNQPQHF. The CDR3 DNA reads TGTGCCAGCAGTTACACAGGAAGGTCCAATCAGCCCCAGCATTTT.